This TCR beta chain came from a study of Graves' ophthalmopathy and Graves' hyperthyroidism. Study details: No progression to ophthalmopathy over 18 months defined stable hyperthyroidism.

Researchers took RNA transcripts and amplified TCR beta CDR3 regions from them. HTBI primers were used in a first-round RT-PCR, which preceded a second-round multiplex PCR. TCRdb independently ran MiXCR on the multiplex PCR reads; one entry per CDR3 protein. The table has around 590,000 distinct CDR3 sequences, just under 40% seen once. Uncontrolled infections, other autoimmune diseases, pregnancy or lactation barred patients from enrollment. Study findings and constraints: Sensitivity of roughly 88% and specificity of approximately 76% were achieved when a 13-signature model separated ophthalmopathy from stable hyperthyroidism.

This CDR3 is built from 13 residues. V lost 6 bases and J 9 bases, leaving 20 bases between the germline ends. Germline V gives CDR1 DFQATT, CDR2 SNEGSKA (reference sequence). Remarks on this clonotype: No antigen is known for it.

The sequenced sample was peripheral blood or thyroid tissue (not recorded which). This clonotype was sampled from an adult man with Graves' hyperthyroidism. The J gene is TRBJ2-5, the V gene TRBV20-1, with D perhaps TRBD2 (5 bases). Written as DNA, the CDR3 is TGCAGTGCCTCGACGGGGAGCAATCAGCCCCAGTACTTC. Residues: CSASTGSNQPQYF.